This TCR beta chain was identified in a study of cytomegalovirus exposure and HLA in healthy donors. A remark on this clone: An end of the junction does not agree with germline; a read error may underlie this. Other DNA sequences in the sample encode the same CDR3.

Use of 60 Vbeta and 13 Jbeta primers characterized the PCR. The repertoire was sequenced with immunoSEQ multiplex PCR; TCRdb's copy has only in-frame clones and lacks some. The sample includes 95,000 to 100,000 clones, roughly 9.4% seen only once; the top ten take 4.5% to 6.5%. Germline assignment: CDR1 MDHEN and CDR2 SYDVKM. The length of the CDR3 is 17 residues. Input material: PBMCs. The chain links TRBV28 to TRBJ2-4; maybe TRBD1 (5 bases). The TCR comes from a man aged 45 to 65 in good health and CMV-seropositive. Written as DNA, the CDR3 is TGTGCGAGCAGAGGCGGCCCAGGGAATCCCGTTGCGGACATTCAGTACTTC. It is translated as CASRGGPGNPVADIQYF.